This passage covers 15 T cell receptor beta chains from one sample sequenced in a study of blood T cell repertoires in COVID-19. Sequenced by immunoSEQ multiplex PCR; TCRdb stores in-frame clones only, minus some. The repertoire includes about 130,000 clones, approximately 81% of them detected once, and around 6% sits in the top ten. The sequenced sample consisted of peripheral blood. The receptors were gathered from a man aged 60-69 years with acute or convalescent COVID-19.

This chain joins TRBV15 and TRBJ2-2; 9 bases agree with TRBD2. This CDR3 has 16 residues. The V segment lost 0 bases and the J segment 7 bases; nucleotides outside the gene matches: 6. Germline values: CDR1 LNHNV, CDR2 YYDKDF (reference sequence). The CDR3: CATSRDNSGSVGELFF. The CDR3, as DNA: TGTGCCACCAGCAGAGACAATAGCGGGAGTGTCGGGGAGCTGTTTTTT.

This chain connects TRBV19 to TRBJ1-6; D call uncertain. V lost 7 bases and J lost 10, with 20 bases in between. The germline V gene has CDR1 LNHDA and CDR2 SQIVND (reference sequence). This CDR3 comprises 15 residues. CDR3 nucleotides: TGTGCCAGTACCTTGACGGACCTAGGAGGATCACCCCTCCACTTT. Protein sequence: CASTLTDLGGSPLHF.

V usage is TRBV5-6 and J usage is TRBJ2-1, with a possible D match to TRBD1 (5 bases). Germline values: CDR1 SGHDT, CDR2 YYEEEE. Trimming removed 4 bases at V and 0 bases at J, with 11 bases between. This CDR3 region has 15 residues. For the CDR3, the DNA is TGTGCCAGCAGCGACCTGACAGACTCCTACAATGAGCAGTTCTTC. Amino acid sequence: CASSDLTDSYNEQFF.

The chain combines TRBV5-6 with TRBJ1-1; the D is unclear. Germline-derived CDR1 and CDR2 are SGHDT and YYEEEE. The CDR3 totals 15 residues. V lost 1 base, J lost 0 bases, and 10 bases lay in between. CDR3 DNA sequence: TGTGCCAGCAGCTTGAACGGACTAATGAACACTGAAGCTTTCTTT. It encodes CASSLNGLMNTEAFF.

The V and J genes are TRBV4-2 and TRBJ2-3; perhaps TRBD2 as D (5 bases). Germline assignment: CDR1 LGHNA and CDR2 YNFKEQ. The CDR3 totals 16 residues. V lost 0 bases to trimming and J lost 5 bases, with 15 bases between them. CDR3 sequence reads: CASSQDLDGVRDTQYF. CDR3 bases: TGTGCCAGCAGCCAAGATCTGGACGGGGTACGAGATACGCAGTATTTT.

This clone has ten or more counts. The genes are TRBV7-9 and TRBJ2-7; the match to TRBD1 covers 9 bases. V shed 5 bases, J shed 5 bases, and the junction held 7 bases outside the gene matches. From germline, CDR1 is SEHNR and CDR2 FQNEAQ (reference sequence). The CDR3 totals 14 residues. CDR3 DNA sequence: TGTGCCAGCAGCCTATCCGGGACAGGGAACGAGCAGTACTTC. Translating it yields CASSLSGTGNEQYF.

The chain couples TRBV4-1 to TRBJ2-7; D is possibly TRBD1 (5 bases). Germline V lookup: CDR1 MGHRA, CDR2 YSYEKL. The CDR3 has 16 residues. Trimming shortened V by 0 bases and J by 0 bases, and 12 bases separated the two germline ends. The CDR3 sequence: CASSQDVGPSSYEQYF. CDR3 DNA sequence: TGCGCCAGCAGCCAAGATGTGGGGCCTAGCTCCTACGAGCAGTACTTC.

This clone was seen more than once but under ten times. V is TRBV11-3 and J is TRBJ2-7, with a weak D call TRBD1 (5 bases). Germline CDR1 and CDR2: SGHNT and YENEEA. The ends were cut back, 4 bases at V and 3 bases at J, with 7 bases in the middle. The CDR3 spans 12 residues. The CDR3 DNA sequence: TGTGCCAGCAGCTCGACAGTCTACGAGCAGTACTTC. Translated, it gives CASSSTVYEQYF.

The V and J genes are TRBV18 and TRBJ2-5; 8 bases fit TRBD1. The CDR3 has 14 amino acids. The J segment lost 2 bases and the V segment lost 3 bases, leaving 2 bases of the junction unmatched. Germline CDR1 reads KGHSH; CDR2 reads LQKENI. The CDR3 DNA reads TGTGCCAGCTCACCGAACAGGGGGCAAGAGACCCAGTACTTC. It encodes CASSPNRGQETQYF.

The chain couples TRBV24-1 to TRBJ2-3; perhaps TRBD2 as D (5 bases). CDR1 and CDR2 (germline): KGHDR, SFDVKD. V was pared by 4 bases and J by 1 base, with 11 bases between. The CDR3 is 15 amino acids. CDR3 in amino acids: CATSDPSGGTDTQYF. In DNA form, the CDR3 reads TGTGCCACCAGTGACCCGTCCGGGGGCACAGATACGCAGTATTTT.

This rearrangement joins TRBV24-1 to TRBJ2-3, with 7 bases fitting TRBD1. The junction had 3 bases not matched to a gene; V was cut back by 7 bases and J by 0 bases. Per the germline V gene, CDR1 is KGHDR and CDR2 is SFDVKD. CDR3 length: 14 residues. The CDR3 sequence is CATRDRTSTDTQYF. For the CDR3, the DNA is TGTGCCACCAGGGACAGGACTAGCACAGATACGCAGTATTTT.

V gene TRBV11-3 combines with J gene TRBJ2-1; D remains ambiguous. CDR1 is SGHNT and CDR2 is YENEEA in the germline V gene. The CDR3 runs 13 residues. Trimming left V 4 bases short and J 4 bases short, with 8 bases between. CDR3 region: CASSSPIYNEQFF. DNA for the CDR3: TGTGCCAGCAGCTCCCCAATTTACAATGAGCAGTTCTTC.

This clone was counted once. The J gene is TRBJ2-3, the V gene TRBV6-6; TRBD2 matches 12 bases. Per the germline V gene, CDR1 is MNHNY and CDR2 is SVGAGI (reference sequence). This CDR3 is built from 14 residues. V lost 10 bases to trimming and J lost 5 bases; unmatched junction nucleotides: 7. The CDR3 region is CATRGLAGIDTQYF. The CDR3 DNA sequence: TGTGCCACCCGGGGACTAGCGGGTATAGATACGCAGTATTTT.

This chain links TRBV24-1 with TRBJ2-7; 9 bases map to TRBD1. Per the germline V gene, CDR1 is KGHDR and CDR2 is SFDVKD. CDR3 length equals 13 residues. V shed 4 bases, J shed 5 bases, and the junction held 2 bases outside the gene matches. DNA of the CDR3: TGTGCCACCAGTGAGGGACAGGGCCACGAGCAGTACTTC. Amino acids: CATSEGQGHEQYF.

This clone was detected only a few times. The rearrangement joins TRBV28 to TRBJ1-2, with D maybe TRBD1 (6 bases). Between the trimmed V and J ends, which lost 6 bases and 5 bases, there was a span of 10 bases. The length of the CDR3 is 12 residues. In germline, CDR1 is MDHEN, CDR2 SYDVKM. The CDR3, as DNA: TGTGCCAGCAGGAGAACAGGGTATGGCTACACCTTC. Residues: CASRRTGYGYTF.